This entry concerns a single T cell receptor (beta chain). Its antigen is undetermined. This specimen belongs to a study of T cell repertoires in cytomegalovirus infection. TCRdb re-called the reads through MiXCR, storing one row per CDR3 protein. This table holds about 46,000 distinct CDR3 sequences, approximately 22% found once. The germline V and J ends were trimmed by 8 bases and 7 bases, with 27 bases remaining between them. Germline loops: CDR1 MNHEY, CDR2 SMNVEV (reference sequence). CDR3 size: 17 residues. The V gene is TRBV27, the J gene TRBJ2-1; D perhaps matches TRBD2 (6 bases). The sequence came from a human donor in good health (CMV status not recorded). Some clones in this sample may be carry-over from other donors' samples. The specimen was PBMCs, sequenced either directly or after in vitro stimulation (not recorded which). CDR3 DNA: TGTGCCAGCGCCCTCCTCTTGCGGGGCCGCGGTTTGAATGAGCAGTTCTTC. It specifies CASALLLRGRGLNEQFF.